This T cell receptor beta chain is drawn from a study of beta chain features in type 1 diabetes. Study-level background: Summed over all samples, the examined sorted cells came to 85 million to 140 million. General study findings and limits: Type 1 diabetes patients had moderately but significantly shorter TCRB CDR3s in all four CD4+ subsets.

A single heparinised blood sample, averaging about 120 mL, was obtained per donor. This clone was seen a handful of times. No antigen is known for it. Mismatch with germline at one junction end may stem from a read error. The study reverse transcribed the entire isolated RNA, so it sequenced expressed TCRB transcripts. For naive, central memory and regulatory T cell samples, reads averaged around 3.6 million. Repertoires were generated with immunoSEQ multiplex PCR, while TCRdb's copy carries only in-frame clones and drops some. The sample lists hundreds of thousands of clones, under 13% occurring once. Material: naive CD4+ T cells from blood. The sequence was collected from a man between 25 and 39 years old with type 1 diabetes.

The CDR3 DNA is TGTGCCAGCAGCTTCGACAGGGCCAGAAACATTCAGTACTTC. Its protein is CASSFDRARNIQYF. V and J are TRBV5-4 and TRBJ2-4, with 7 bases identical to TRBD1. CDR3 size: 14 residues. From germline, CDR1 is SGHNT and CDR2 YYREEE (reference sequence).